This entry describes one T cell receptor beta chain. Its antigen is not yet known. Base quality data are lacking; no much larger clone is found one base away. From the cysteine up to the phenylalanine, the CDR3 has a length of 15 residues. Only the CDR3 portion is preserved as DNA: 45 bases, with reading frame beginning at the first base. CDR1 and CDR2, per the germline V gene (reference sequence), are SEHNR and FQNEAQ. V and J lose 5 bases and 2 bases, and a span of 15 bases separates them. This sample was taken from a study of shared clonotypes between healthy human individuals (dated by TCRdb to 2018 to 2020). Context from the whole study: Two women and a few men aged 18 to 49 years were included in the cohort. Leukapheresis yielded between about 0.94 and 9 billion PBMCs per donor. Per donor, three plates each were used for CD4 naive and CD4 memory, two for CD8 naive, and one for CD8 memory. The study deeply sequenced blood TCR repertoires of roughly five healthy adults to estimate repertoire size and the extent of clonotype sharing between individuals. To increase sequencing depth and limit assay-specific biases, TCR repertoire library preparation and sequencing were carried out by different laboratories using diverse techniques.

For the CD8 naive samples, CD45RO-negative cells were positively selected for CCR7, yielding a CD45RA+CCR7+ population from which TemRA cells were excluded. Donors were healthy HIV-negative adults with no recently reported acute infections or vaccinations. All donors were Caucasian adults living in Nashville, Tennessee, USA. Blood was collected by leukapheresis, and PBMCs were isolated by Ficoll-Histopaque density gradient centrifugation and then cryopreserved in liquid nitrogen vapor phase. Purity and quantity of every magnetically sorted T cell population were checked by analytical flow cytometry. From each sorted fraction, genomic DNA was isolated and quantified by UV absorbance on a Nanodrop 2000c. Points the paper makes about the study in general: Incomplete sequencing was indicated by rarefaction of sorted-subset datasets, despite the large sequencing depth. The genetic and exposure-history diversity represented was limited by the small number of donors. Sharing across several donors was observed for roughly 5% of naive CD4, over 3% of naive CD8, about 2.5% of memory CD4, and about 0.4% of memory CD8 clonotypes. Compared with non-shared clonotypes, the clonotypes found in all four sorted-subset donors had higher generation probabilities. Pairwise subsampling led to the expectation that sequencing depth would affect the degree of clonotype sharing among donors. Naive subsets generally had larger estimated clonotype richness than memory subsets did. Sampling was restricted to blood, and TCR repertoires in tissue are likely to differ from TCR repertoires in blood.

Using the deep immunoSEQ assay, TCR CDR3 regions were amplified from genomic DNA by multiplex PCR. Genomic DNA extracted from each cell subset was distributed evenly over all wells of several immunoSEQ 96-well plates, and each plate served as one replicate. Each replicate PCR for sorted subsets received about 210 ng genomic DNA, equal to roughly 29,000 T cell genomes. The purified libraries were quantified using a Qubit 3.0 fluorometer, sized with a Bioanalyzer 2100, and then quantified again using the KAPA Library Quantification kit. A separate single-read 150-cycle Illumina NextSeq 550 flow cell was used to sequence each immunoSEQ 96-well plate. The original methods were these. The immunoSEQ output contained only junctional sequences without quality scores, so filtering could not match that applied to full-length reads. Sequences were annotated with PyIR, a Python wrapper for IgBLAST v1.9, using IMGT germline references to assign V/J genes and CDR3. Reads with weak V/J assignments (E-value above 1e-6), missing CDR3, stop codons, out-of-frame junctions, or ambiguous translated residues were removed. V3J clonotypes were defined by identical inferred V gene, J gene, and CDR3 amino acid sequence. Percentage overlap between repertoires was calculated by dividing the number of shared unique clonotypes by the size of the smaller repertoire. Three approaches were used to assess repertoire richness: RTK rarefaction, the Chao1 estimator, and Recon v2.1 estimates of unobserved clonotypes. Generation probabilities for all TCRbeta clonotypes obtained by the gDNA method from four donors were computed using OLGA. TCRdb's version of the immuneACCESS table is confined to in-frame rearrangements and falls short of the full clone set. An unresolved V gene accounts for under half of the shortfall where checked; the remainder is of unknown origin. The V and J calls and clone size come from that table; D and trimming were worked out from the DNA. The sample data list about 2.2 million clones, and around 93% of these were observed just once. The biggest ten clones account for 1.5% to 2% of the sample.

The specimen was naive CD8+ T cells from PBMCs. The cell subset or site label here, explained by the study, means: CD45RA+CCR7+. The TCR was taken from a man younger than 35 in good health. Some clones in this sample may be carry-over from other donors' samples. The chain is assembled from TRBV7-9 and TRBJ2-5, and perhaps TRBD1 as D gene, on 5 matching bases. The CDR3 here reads CASSLTQGGQETQYF. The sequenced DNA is TGTGCCAGCAGCCTCACCCAGGGCGGACAAGAGACCCAGTACTTC.